The T cell receptor (beta chain) under discussion was sequenced for a study of cytomegalovirus exposure and HLA in healthy donors. Regarding the study as a whole: Later on, an analysis tied around 17,000 TCR beta sequences to HLA alleles at 0.05 false discovery rate.

In this sample, this clone turned up once. Its antigen is not identified. CDR1 is SGHDT, CDR2 YYEEEE, per germline. The junction had 3 bases not matched to a gene; V was cut back by 2 bases and J by 3 bases. The CDR3 has 14 amino acids. Primers for the PCR totalled 60 Vbeta and 13 Jbeta. Assay used: immunoSEQ multiplex PCR; TCRdb lists only in-frame clones, some missing. This sample has some 140,000 clones; roughly 80% occur once, and the top ten carry approximately 0.97%. The specimen sequenced was PBMCs. The clonotype originates from a man aged 18 to 35 in good health and CMV-seronegative. The genes are TRBV5-6 and TRBJ2-7, with TRBD1 matching over 9 bases. Here the CDR3 reads CASSFGTGNYEQYF. For the CDR3, the DNA is TGTGCCAGCAGCTTCGGGACAGGGAACTACGAGCAGTACTTC.